A single sample gave rise to the 16 T cell receptor beta chains below, sequenced in a study of cytomegalovirus exposure and HLA in healthy donors. The PCR made use of 60 Vbeta and 13 Jbeta primers. Assay: immunoSEQ multiplex PCR; the TCRdb copy retains only in-frame clones and omits some. Among 40,000 to 45,000 clones listed, around 87% were seen once. Source material: PBMCs. All receptors derive from a woman aged 40-49 years in good health and CMV-seropositive.

This sequence joins TRBV19 and TRBJ2-5, with D perhaps TRBD2 (6 bases). V was pared by 6 bases and J by 5 bases, with 13 bases between. The CDR3 contains 13 residues. Germline V CDR1 and CDR2: LNHDA, SQIVND (reference sequence). Here the CDR3 DNA reads TGTGCCAGTAGCGTCGTAGGGAGGGAGACCCAGTACTTC. Amino acid sequence: CASSVVGRETQYF.

In regard to this clone: One end of the junction fails to match germline, which may point to a read error. This chain links TRBV30 with TRBJ1-6; D unclear. Germline CDR1 and CDR2: GTSNPN and SVGIG (reference sequence). The CDR3 totals 13 residues. The CDR3 region has the DNA TGTGCCTGGACCCCCTATACTAATTCACCCCTTCACTTT. It specifies CAWTPYTNSPLHF.

The genes are TRBV10-1 and TRBJ1-2; D is unclear. Trimming removed 2 bases at V and 2 bases at J, with 6 bases between. This CDR3 is 13 amino acids long. CDR1 and CDR2 (germline): WNHNN, SYGVQD (reference sequence). The CDR3 spells CASSENKNYGYTF. The CDR3 nucleotides are TGCGCCAGCAGTGAGAACAAGAACTATGGCTACACCTTC.

This chain uses TRBV5-1 with TRBJ2-2, with 12 bases that match TRBD2. Germline trimming cut 3 bases from V and 8 bases from J; bases unmatched to any gene: 5. CDR1 is SGHRS and CDR2 is YFSETQ in the germline V gene. This CDR3 is built from 15 residues. The CDR3 reads CASSWETSGRGELFF. The CDR3 DNA sequence: TGCGCCAGCAGCTGGGAGACTAGCGGGAGAGGGGAGCTGTTTTTT. Based on the CDR3 plus reference TRBV5-1 and TRBJ2-2, the full variable domain is KAGVTQTPRYLIKTRGQQVTLSCSPISGHRSVSWYQQTPGQGLQFLFEYFSETQRNKGNFPGRFSGRQFSNSRSEMNVSTLELGDSALYLCASSWETSGRGELFFGEGSRLTVL.

This clone was seen a handful of times. This rearrangement joins TRBV7-8 to TRBJ2-7; D is perhaps TRBD1 (7 bases). The CDR3 is made up of 14 amino acids. The ends were cut back, 5 bases at V and 5 bases at J, with 16 bases in the middle. From germline, CDR1 is SGHVS and CDR2 FQNEAQ. CDR3: CASSRTGGNHEQYF. The CDR3 DNA sequence: TGTGCCAGCAGCCGGACAGGAGGGAACCACGAGCAGTACTTC.

This rearrangement joins TRBV6-1 to TRBJ2-1; TRBD2 might be the D (5 bases). V lost 11 bases and J 5 bases, leaving 22 bases between the germline ends. The CDR3 is made up of 15 amino acids. Germline CDR1 reads MNHNS; CDR2 reads SASEGT. For the CDR3, the DNA is TGTGCCGGAGGATGGGAACCACCGAGAAACAATGAGCAGTTCTTC. The encoded protein is CAGGWEPPRNNEQFF.

The V call is TRBV10-3, the J call TRBJ2-3, with a possible D match to TRBD2 (5 bases). With 3 bases removed from V and 4 bases from J, the gap between germline ends came to 11 bases. Looked up from germline, CDR1 is ENHRY and CDR2 is SYGVKD. This CDR3 spans 14 amino acids. This CDR3 is CAISDTSGSDTQYF. DNA of the CDR3: TGTGCCATCAGTGACACTAGTGGCTCAGATACGCAGTATTTT.

The chain carries TRBV5-4 and TRBJ2-1; TRBD2 matches 9 bases. The J segment lost 2 bases and the V segment lost 0 bases, leaving 9 bases of the junction unmatched. The germline gives CDR1 SGHNT, CDR2 YYREEE (reference sequence). This CDR3 spans 18 amino acids. CDR3 bases: TGTGCCAGCAGCTTGGGACTAGCGGCCCATAGGGCCTACAATGAGCAGTTCTTC. It is translated as CASSLGLAAHRAYNEQFF.

The chain has TRBV14 and TRBJ1-1, with D unresolved. The V end lost 4 bases, the J end lost 0 bases, and 9 bases lay between the germline ends. Germline-derived CDR1 and CDR2 are SGHDN and FVKESK. The CDR3 is 14 residues long. CDR3 sequence (DNA): TGTGCCAGCAGCCCCCTAAGATTGAACACTGAAGCTTTCTTT. Protein: CASSPLRLNTEAFF.

The table lists this clone with a count of one. The chain has TRBV5-1 and TRBJ2-1; 11 bases line up with TRBD2. The CDR3 has 17 amino acids. V lost 0 bases and J lost 5; bases outside the gene matches: 7. CDR1 is SGHRS, CDR2 YFSETQ, per germline. In nucleotides, the CDR3 is TGCGCCAGCAGCTTGGCCCTTAGCGGGGGGGGCCACAATGAGCAGTTCTTC. It codes for CASSLALSGGGHNEQFF.

This sequence joins TRBV15 and TRBJ1-1; D unclear. In germline, CDR1 is LNHNV, CDR2 YYDKDF (reference sequence). There are 12 residues in the CDR3. V lost 6 bases, J lost 9 bases, and 14 bases lay in between. In nucleotides, the CDR3 is TGTGCCACCAGTTCCCGGAGCGTTAAAGCTTTCTTT. This gives the protein CATSSRSVKAFF.

The J gene is TRBJ1-6, the V gene TRBV18; D gene uncertain. The CDR3 spans 14 residues. V was clipped by 3 bases and J by 7 bases, with 10 bases between them. The germline CDR1 and CDR2 sequences are KGHSH and LQKENI. The chain's CDR3 is CASSPYGLNSPLHF. The DNA of the CDR3 is TGTGCCAGCTCACCGTACGGGTTGAATTCACCCCTCCACTTT.

The chain has TRBV18 and TRBJ2-7; 7 bases are shared with TRBD1. The V gene's germline CDR1 is KGHSH and CDR2 LQKENI. Unmatched junction bases numbered 1, after V lost 3 bases and J lost 2 bases. The CDR3 runs 13 residues. The CDR3 region is CASSPQGAYEQYF. The CDR3 DNA is TGTGCCAGCTCACCGCAGGGGGCCTACGAGCAGTACTTC.

The J gene is TRBJ2-3, the V gene TRBV7-6; D may be TRBD2 (7 bases). This CDR3 is built from 16 residues. Germline V lookup: CDR1 SGHVS, CDR2 FNYEAQ. Deletions cut 4 bases from V and 7 bases from J, with 21 bases between. CDR3: CASSSVFTGGTNTQYF. The CDR3 DNA reads as TGTGCCAGCAGCTCCGTATTCACGGGGGGCACGAATACGCAGTATTTT.

The V gene is TRBV6-6, the J gene TRBJ2-5; TRBD1 might be the D (6 bases). Germline CDR1 reads MNHNY; CDR2 reads SVGAGI (reference sequence). The CDR3 is 15 amino acids. The V end lost 6 bases, the J end lost 4 bases, and 18 bases lay between the germline ends. Here the CDR3 DNA reads TGTGCCAGCAGACCCCCCGGTGTAGGGGGAGAGACCCAGTACTTC. Protein sequence: CASRPPGVGGETQYF.

The rearrangement links TRBV6-1 to TRBJ1-6; no reliable D call. This CDR3 comprises 15 residues. Germline V gene sequence: CDR1 MNHNS, CDR2 SASEGT. V lost 2 bases to trimming and J lost 6 bases, with 11 bases between them. The CDR3 nucleotides read TGTGCCAGCAGTGAACAGGAGGCAGGTAATTCACCCCTCCACTTT. Its protein product is CASSEQEAGNSPLHF.